This T cell receptor (beta chain) was sequenced for a study of Tregs in tolerant kidney transplant recipients. Unstimulated regulatory T cells (CD4+CD25+CD127-), CD4+CD25- non-regulatory cells, CD4 and CD8 cells were FACS-sorted from thawed PBMCs. General observations from the study: Biological reproducibility was not directly addressed, but technical replication error appeared minimal.

Details on this clone: Its antigen is not known.

CDR1 SGHRS and CDR2 YFSETQ come from the germline V gene. The CDR3 spans 15 residues. The V segment lost 0 bases and the J segment 0 bases; nucleotides outside the gene matches: 1. Sequencing used immunoSEQ multiplex PCR; TCRdb keeps in-frame clones, though not all of them. There are 100,000 to 120,000 clones in the sample; roughly 90% occur only once, and approximately 0.3% lies in the top ten. This specimen was CD4+ T cells from blood, taken before the transplant. This receptor was identified in a human donor who received a combined kidney and bone marrow transplant. The genes are TRBV5-1 and TRBJ2-5, with 8 nucleotides matching TRBD1. The CDR3 sequence is CASSLGDRYQETQYF. The CDR3 bases are TGCGCCAGCAGCTTGGGGGACAGGTACCAAGAGACCCAGTACTTC.